Sequencing of this T cell receptor (beta chain) was carried out in a study of blood T cell repertoires in COVID-19. This clone appeared a few times. TCRdb's table, derived via immunoSEQ multiplex PCR, lists solely in-frame clones and lacks some. This table holds about 260,000 clones, roughly nine tenths found once. Losses at the gene ends were 8 bases for V and 5 bases for J; bases not matched to a gene: 9. The CDR3 has 14 residues. Germline CDR1 is SNHLY and CDR2 is FYNNEI. Sequencing was done on a sample of peripheral blood. The V gene is TRBV2, the J gene TRBJ2-1, with 7 bases that match TRBD2. The sequence was collected from a middle-aged man with active or convalescent COVID-19. This CDR3 is CASRRMAGDNEQFF. DNA of the CDR3: TGTGCCAGCCGCAGGATGGCGGGAGACAATGAGCAGTTCTTC. The whole variable domain, remainder taken from reference TRBV2 and TRBJ2-1, is EPEVTQTPSHQVTQMGQEVILRCVPISNHLYFYWYRQILGQKVEFLVSFYNNEISEKSEIFDDQFSVERPDGSNFTLKIRSTKLEDSAMYFCASRRMAGDNEQFFGPGTRLTVL.